This T cell receptor (beta chain) was profiled in a study of beta chain features in type 1 diabetes. Findings and limits, study-wide: Within the patient group, naive, central memory and Treg TCRB repertoires appeared more similar to each other than within healthy donors. The study found moderately but significantly shorter TCRB CDR3s in all four CD4+ subsets of Type 1 diabetes patients.

Purity exceeding 98% was reached by all sorted populations. On this clone itself: The target antigen is unknown.

TCRB transcripts that were expressed got sequenced, as all of the isolated RNA had been reverse transcribed. The average output of naive, central memory and regulatory T cell samples was approximately 3.7 million reads. Data came from immunoSEQ multiplex PCR; TCRdb stores just in-frame clones and leaves some out. The sample gives 600,000 to 700,000 clones, around 15% of which show up once; 0.02% to 0.025% is in the top ten. The V gene's germline CDR1 is SGHTA and CDR2 FQGTGA. V dropped 4 bases and J dropped 0 bases, with 14 bases sitting between them. CDR3 length: 16 amino acids. Material for sequencing was naive CD4+ T cells from blood. The receptor was isolated from a man between 18 and 29 years old with type 1 diabetes. V and J are TRBV7-3 and TRBJ2-3; D perhaps matches TRBD2 (5 bases). The CDR3: CASSSSAGESTDTQYF. Here the CDR3 DNA reads TGTGCCAGCAGCTCATCGGCCGGGGAGAGCACAGATACGCAGTATTTT.